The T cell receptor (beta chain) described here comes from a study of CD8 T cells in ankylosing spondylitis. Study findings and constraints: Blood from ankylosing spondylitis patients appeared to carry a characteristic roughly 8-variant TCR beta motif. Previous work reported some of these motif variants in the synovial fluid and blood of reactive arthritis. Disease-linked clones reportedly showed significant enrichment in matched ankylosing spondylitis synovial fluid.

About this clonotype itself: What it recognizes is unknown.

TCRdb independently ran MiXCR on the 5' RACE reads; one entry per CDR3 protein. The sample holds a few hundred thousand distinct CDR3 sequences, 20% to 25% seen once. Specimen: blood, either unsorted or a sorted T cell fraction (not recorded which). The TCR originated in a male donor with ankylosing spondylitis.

This CDR3 is CASMLGLAGVDEQFF. The CDR3 DNA sequence: TGTGCCAGCATGCTGGGACTAGCGGGAGTCGATGAGCAGTTCTTC. This chain connects TRBV7-9 to TRBJ2-1; 14 nucleotides agree with TRBD2. Germline V gene sequence: CDR1 SEHNR, CDR2 FQNEAQ (reference sequence). This CDR3 has 15 residues. The J segment lost 8 bases and the V segment lost 7 bases, leaving 7 bases of the junction unmatched.